This is a list of T cell receptor beta chains from one sample in a study of CD8+CD57+ T cells in acquired aplastic anemia. TCRdb passed the reads through MiXCR, listing each CDR3 protein once. The table includes fewer than 300,000 distinct CDR3 sequences, approximately 79% detected once. Sequencing used sorted CD4+, CD8+, or CD8+CD57+ T cells (not recorded which) from PBMCs. The receptors originated from a human donor with aplastic anemia. Each CDR3 is given with its conserved first and last residue. The D gene is left open where the match is weak. Clone size, where shown, is once, few, many, or a class for clones that have expanded.

>TRBJ2-5|TRBV15|NA|NA
CATSQAADQETQYFRYF
NA
>TRBJ1-6|TRBV10-3|NA|NA
CAISESVGGPITSSPLHF
TGTGCCATCAGTGAGTCGGTGGGGGGTCCTATAACTTCATCACCCCTCCACTTT
>TRBJ2-7|TRBV19|TRBD1|NA
CASSIDGTGDYEQYF
TGTGCCAGTAGTATAGACGGGACAGGGGACTACGAGCAGTACTTC
>TRBJ2-3|TRBV9|NA|NA
CASSVGVSRKQPF
TGTGCCAGCAGCGTAGGGGTCTCGAGAAAGCAGCCCTTT
>TRBJ2-1|TRBV7-8|NA|NA
CASSLAGGRETQYQFF
TGTGCCAGCAGCTTAGCGGGAGGTCGCGAGACGCAGTATCAGTTCTTC
>TRBJ2-1|TRBV11-2|TRBD2|NA
CASSLAGGPDQDEQFF
TGTGCCAGCAGCCTAGCGGGCGGACCCGATCAGGATGAGCAGTTCTTC
>TRBJ1-2|TRBV5-5|NA|NA
CASSSSKDGLVYGYTF
TGTGCCAGCAGCTCCTCGAAGGACGGGCTCGTATATGGCTACACCTTC
>TRBJ2-5|TRBV5-5|TRBD2|NA
CARSLTSEQETQYF
TGTGCCCGCAGCTTAACTAGCGAGCAAGAGACCCAGTACTTC
>TRBJ2-7|TRBV11-3|TRBD2|NA
CASSFTSAKQYF
TGTGCCAGCAGCTTTACTAGCGCAAAGCAGTACTTC
>TRBJ2-6|TRBV7-6|NA|NA
CASSLTGDGANVLTF
TGTGCCAGCAGCTTAACGGGTGACGGGGCCAACGTCCTGACTTTC
>TRBJ2-7|TRBV9|NA|NA
CASSGGGIGYETYF
TGTGCCAGCAGCGGCGGGGGCATCGGATACGAGACGTACTTC
>TRBJ1-1|TRBV7-9|NA|NA
CASSLSEGGQYEAFF
TGTGCCAGCAGCTTATCAGAGGGAGGGCAGTATGAAGCTTTCTTT
>TRBJ2-3|TRBV7-8|NA|NA
CASGVGGGATQYF
TGTGCCAGCGGGGTAGGGGGAGGTGCTACGCAGTATTTT
>TRBJ1-2|TRBV9|NA|NA
CASSVGGQAADGYTF
TGTGCCAGCAGCGTGGGGGGGCAGGCCGCAGATGGGTACACCTTC
>TRBJ2-3|TRBV15|NA|NA
CATSRARGHETQYF
TGTGCCACCAGCAGAGCCAGAGGTCACGAGACGCAGTATTTT
>TRBJ1-2|TRBV19|NA|NA
CASSMPSLGYTF
TGTGCCAGTAGTATGCCCTCGCTGGGCTACACCTTC
>TRBJ1-1|TRBV12-3/TRBV12-4|NA|NA
CASSRQTHTEAFF
TGTGCCAGCAGTCGACAGACACACACTGAAGCTTTCTTT
>TRBJ1-5|TRBV9|NA|NA
CASSQEGVSSQPQHF
TGTGCCAGCAGCCAAGAGGGGGTTTCGTCGCAGCCCCAGCATTTT
>TRBJ2-3|TRBV25-1|NA|NA
CASSETVPDTQYF
TGTGCCAGCAGTGAAACAGTACCAGATACGCAGTATTTT
>TRBJ2-1|TRBV20-1|TRBD1|NA
CSAIDRASYNEQFF
TGCAGTGCCATTGACAGGGCCTCCTACAATGAGCAGTTCTTC
>TRBJ2-3|TRBV7-8|NA|NA
CASSYGGGDAPYF
TGTGCCAGCAGCTACGGGGGAGGAGATGCGCCGTATTTT
>TRBJ2-7|TRBV5-6|NA|NA
CATSWGTDYEQYF
TGTGCCACCAGCTGGGGAACAGACTACGAGCAGTACTTC
>TRBJ1-2|TRBV7-8|NA|NA
CASSGEGVQTDGYTF
TGTGCCAGCAGCGGAGAAGGGGTCCAGACCGATGGCTACACCTTC
>TRBJ2-7|TRBV5-6|NA|NA
CASSPVGEDYEQYF
TGTGCCAGCAGCCCCGTTGGGGAGGACTACGAGCAGTACTTC
>TRBJ2-7|TRBV24-1|NA|NA
CATQRGKLYEQYF
TGTGCCACCCAACGGGGCAAGTTGTACGAGCAGTACTTC
>TRBJ2-3|TRBV7-6|NA|NA
CASSFARGHDRHHF
TGTGCCAGCAGCTTCGCTCGAGGACACGATAGGCATCATTTT
>TRBJ1-1|TRBV5-1|NA|NA
CASSLQDRTEAFF
TGCGCCAGTTCCCTTCAGGATCGCACTGAAGCTTTCTTT
>TRBJ2-1|TRBV7-9|NA|NA
CASSLEGSPDTQYFFF
TGTGCCAGCAGCTTAGAGGGAAGTCCCGATACGCAGTATTTTTTCTTC
>TRBJ2-7|TRBV7-9|TRBD2|NA
CASSLGTSGIHYEQYF
TGTGCCAGCAGCTTAGGGACTAGCGGGATACACTACGAGCAGTACTTC
>TRBJ2-5|TRBV7-6|TRBD1|NA
CASSLSRGHEPQHF
TGTGCCAGCAGCTTGAGCAGGGGGCATGAACCCCAGCACTTC
>TRBJ2-3|TRBV9|TRBD1|NA
CASSLAGTGVEKHF
TGTGCCAGCAGCCTCGCCGGGACAGGGGTTGAAAAACATTTT
>TRBJ1-1|TRBV7-8|NA|NA
CASSLDVTEQYVAFF
TGTGCCAGCAGCTTAGATGTAACCGAGCAGTACGTAGCTTTCTTT
>TRBJ2-3|TRBV5-1|NA|once
CASSVGSEAQYF
TGCGCCAGCAGCGTAGGGTCGGAGGCGCAGTATTTT
>TRBJ2-7|TRBV7-9|TRBD1|NA
CASSVQQGGYEEYF
TGTGCCAGCAGCGTACAACAGGGGGGATACGAGGAGTACTTC
>TRBJ2-3|TRBV7-9|NA|NA
CASGDEGSDTQYF
TGTGCCAGCGGGGATGAGGGAAGCGATACGCAGTATTTT
>TRBJ1-2|TRBV7-8|NA|NA
CASSLAVWGPGYLYTF
TGTGCCAGCAGCTTAGCCGTGTGGGGGCCCGGGTATCTGTACACCTTC
>TRBJ1-1|TRBV11-3|TRBD1|NA
CASSGQDNEGGNTEAFF
TGTGCCAGCTCAGGACAGGACAACGAGGGAGGAAACACTGAAGCTTTCTTT
>TRBJ2-7|TRBV7-8|TRBD2|NA
CASSTTGGPDTQYF
TGTGCCAGCAGCACCACGGGAGGCCCCGATACGCAGTACTTC
>TRBJ1-2|TRBV7-3|NA|NA
CASSQKARNCGYTF
TGTGCCAGCAGCCAAAAGGCCAGAAACTGTGGCTACACCTTC
>TRBJ2-7|TRBV20-1|NA|once
CSARELREQCSYEQYF
TGCAGTGCTAGAGAACTGCGCGAGCAGTGCTCCTACGAGCAGTACTTC
>TRBJ1-5|TRBV7-9|NA|once
CASSESYRGQPQHF
TGTGCCAGCAGCGAGTCTTATAGAGGTCAGCCTCAGCATTTT
>TRBJ2-1|TRBV7-3|TRBD2|once
CASSLYRSGGRVVQFF
TGTGCCAGCAGCTTATACAGGAGCGGGGGGCGGGTTGTGCAGTTCTTC
>TRBJ2-5|TRBV7-8|NA|once
CAGHLARGPEYF
TGTGCCGGACACTTAGCTAGAGGTCCCGAGTACTTC
>TRBJ2-1|TRBV10-3|NA|NA
CASSAGPRGSNEEHFF
TGTGCCAGCAGTGCTGGGCCTAGGGGATCCAACGAGGAGCACTTCTTC
>TRBJ2-3|TRBV19|TRBD2|once
CACSIYLAGGPDTQYF
TGTGCCTGTAGTATCTACCTAGCGGGAGGTCCCGATACGCAGTATTTT
>TRBJ2-7|TRBV7-8|TRBD1|NA
CASSTRTGHYEQYF
TGTGCCAGCAGCACAAGGACAGGGCACTACGAGCAGTACTTC
>TRBJ1-5|TRBV12-3/TRBV12-4|NA|NA
CASTKSGGYQPQHF
TGTGCCAGCACTAAATCGGGGGGCTATCAGCCCCAGCATTTT
>TRBJ2-2|TRBV7-9|NA|NA
CASKSQGRGGTGELFF
TGTGCCAGTAAATCCCAGGGACGCGGAGGGACCGGTGAGCTGTTTTTT
>TRBJ1-4|TRBV11-3|NA|NA
CASSHRGAGHEKLFF
TGTGCCAGCAGCCATAGAGGCGCGGGTCATGAAAAACTGTTTTTT
>TRBJ1-1|TRBV5-6|NA|NA
CASTGTSVDNDEAFF
TGTGCCAGCACCGGGACTAGCGTGGACAATGATGAAGCTTTCTTT
>TRBJ1-5|TRBV2|NA|NA
CASSETGAGGNQPQHF
TGTGCCAGCAGTGAAACGGGGGCGGGGGGCAATCAGCCCCAGCATTTT